This entry lists 20 T cell receptor beta chains sequenced from one sample in a study of blood T cell repertoires in COVID-19. TCRdb's table, derived via immunoSEQ multiplex PCR, lists solely in-frame clones and lacks some. Of about 42,000 clones in the sample, about 87% were seen once. Source material: peripheral blood. All receptors come from a human donor in a cohort sampled during active COVID-19.

J is TRBJ1-2 and V is TRBV19; TRBD1 matches 8 bases. Germline CDR1 and CDR2: LNHDA and SQIVND (reference sequence). With 4 bases clipped from V and 5 bases from J, the junction kept 12 bases outside the gene matches. This CDR3 comprises 16 residues. The CDR3 nucleotides read TGTGCCAGTAGTAGCGGGACAGGAATTATCTCTTATGGCTACACCTTC. Translated, it gives CASSSGTGIISYGYTF.

The chain links TRBV19 to TRBJ2-7, with 8 nucleotides matching TRBD1. V shed 3 bases, J shed 6 bases, and the junction held 7 bases outside the gene matches. This CDR3 is 14 amino acids long. The germline gives CDR1 LNHDA, CDR2 SQIVND (reference sequence). CDR3 in amino acids: CASSMVRGRSEQYF. The DNA for the CDR3 is TGTGCCAGTAGTATGGTCAGGGGGCGCTCCGAGCAGTACTTC. Supplemented by reference TRBV19 and TRBJ2-7, the full variable domain reads DGGITQSPKYLFRKEGQNVTLSCEQNLNHDAMYWYRQDPGQGLRLIYYSQIVNDFQKGDIAEGYSVSREKKESFPLTVTSAQKNPTAFYLCASSMVRGRSEQYFGPGTRLTVT.

V gene TRBV11-2 combines with J gene TRBJ1-6; no firm D call. Trimming removed 5 bases from V and 8 bases from J, with 16 bases in between. Germline assignment: CDR1 SGHAT and CDR2 FQNNGV. This CDR3 spans 15 amino acids. CDR3: CASSPPFGAYSPLHF. As DNA, the CDR3 is TGTGCCAGCAGCCCACCCTTCGGTGCTTATTCACCCCTCCACTTT.

This clone was detected once. V is TRBV3-1 (or the pseudogene TRBV3-2) and J is TRBJ2-3; 8 positions match TRBD2. This CDR3 comprises 18 residues. V dropped 2 bases and J dropped 6; count of bases not matched to a gene: 16. The germline gives CDR1 LGHDT, CDR2 YNNKEL (reference sequence). The CDR3 reads CASSQKSRVLAGRDTQYF. DNA of the CDR3: TGTGCCAGCAGCCAAAAAAGTAGGGTTTTAGCGGGGAGGGATACGCAGTATTTT.

The gene calls are TRBV6-5 and TRBJ1-4; D perhaps matches TRBD1 (5 bases). Germline V lookup: CDR1 MNHEY, CDR2 SVGAGI. Trimming left V 2 bases short and J 0 bases short, with 10 bases between. The CDR3 has 16 residues. CDR3 residues: CASSYDSPATNEKLFF. CDR3 in DNA: TGTGCCAGCAGTTACGACAGCCCAGCAACTAATGAAAAACTGTTTTTT.

The chain is built from TRBV5-1 and TRBJ1-1; D is ambiguous. Germline CDR1 SGHRS, CDR2 YFSETQ. Trimming shortened V by 4 bases and J by 1 base, and 11 bases separated the two germline ends. CDR3 length: 14 residues. CDR3 coding DNA: TGCGCCAGCAGCCAAGGAGATAAGAACACTGAAGCTTTCTTT. The encoded protein is CASSQGDKNTEAFF.

This chain joins TRBV19 and TRBJ2-5; D perhaps matches TRBD2 (6 bases). V gave up 2 bases and J gave up 1 base, with 14 bases separating them. Germline loops: CDR1 LNHDA, CDR2 SQIVND (reference sequence). This CDR3 has 16 amino acids. As DNA, the CDR3 is TGTGCCAGTAGTATATCCCCAGCGGGTGGCCAAGAGACCCAGTACTTC. This encodes CASSISPAGGQETQYF. Complete variable domain (other parts from reference TRBV19 and TRBJ2-5): DGGITQSPKYLFRKEGQNVTLSCEQNLNHDAMYWYRQDPGQGLRLIYYSQIVNDFQKGDIAEGYSVSREKKESFPLTVTSAQKNPTAFYLCASSISPAGGQETQYFGPGTRLLVL.

In its sample, this clone was seen once. The CDR3 here is CASSLGQGGEQYF. CDR3 nucleotide sequence: TGTGCCAGCAGCTTGGGACAGGGTGGCGAGCAGTACTTC. The rearrangement links TRBV7-7 to TRBJ2-7, with 9 bases lining up with TRBD1. CDR1 is SSHAT, CDR2 FNYEAQ, per germline (reference sequence). V shed 3 bases and J 6 bases; nucleotides not matched to a gene: 3. The CDR3 is made up of 13 amino acids.

This clone is categorized as medium-sized. The V and J genes are TRBV9 and TRBJ2-1; 8 nucleotides align to TRBD2. Unmatched junction bases numbered 8, after V lost 6 bases and J lost 0 bases. Germline V gene lookup returns CDR1 SGDLS and CDR2 YYNGEE. The CDR3 totals 16 residues. CDR3 residues: CASTFDTSGSYNEQFF. The CDR3, as DNA: TGTGCCAGCACCTTTGATACTAGCGGCTCCTACAATGAGCAGTTCTTC.

The chain uses TRBV27 and TRBJ2-3; D remains ambiguous. The CDR3 extends over 15 amino acids. V was pared by 4 bases and J by 1 base, with 12 bases between. Germline CDR1 is MNHEY and CDR2 is SMNVEV (reference sequence). In DNA form, the CDR3 reads TGTGCCAGCAGTTACAAATCCCCTCGCACAGATACGCAGTATTTT. Its protein product is CASSYKSPRTDTQYF.

The J gene is TRBJ2-2, the V gene TRBV5-1; TRBD1 matches at 10 bases. The J segment lost 6 bases and the V segment lost 7 bases, leaving 9 bases of the junction unmatched. The CDR3 is made up of 15 amino acids. The germline CDR1 and CDR2 sequences are SGHRS and YFSETQ. The CDR3 here is CASGPSTGGSGELFF. CDR3 DNA sequence: TGCGCCAGCGGCCCTTCGACAGGGGGCTCCGGGGAGCTGTTTTTT.

Worth noting for this clone: An end of the junction differs from the germline gene, which may be a read error. The chain combines TRBV7-3 with TRBJ2-3; D is unresolved. CDR1 and CDR2 from the germline V gene are SGHTA and FQGTGA. The CDR3 is 13 amino acids. CDR3 in DNA: TGTGCCAGCAGTCGTTCAGGCACAGATATGCAGTATTTT. It codes for CASSRSGTDMQYF.

This sequence joins TRBV29-1 and TRBJ2-7; 10 bases map to TRBD2. The J segment lost 2 bases and the V segment lost 1 base, leaving 2 bases of the junction unmatched. The CDR3 extends over 14 amino acids. The germline V gene encodes CDR1 SQVTM and CDR2 ANQGSEA. The CDR3 protein is CSVEASGSAYEQYF. CDR3 DNA: TGCAGCGTTGAAGCTAGCGGGAGTGCCTACGAGCAGTACTTC.

The V and J genes are TRBV6-1 and TRBJ2-3; D might be TRBD2 (5 bases). The CDR3 is 15 amino acids. Germline V gene data show CDR1 as MNHNS and CDR2 as SASEGT. The V end was cut by 2 bases, the J end by 0 bases, with 9 bases between. CDR3 nucleotides: TGTGCCAGCAGTGAATTAGCGAGTAGCACAGATACGCAGTATTTT. Protein sequence: CASSELASSTDTQYF.

This clone was picked up a small number of times. The rearrangement links TRBV30 to TRBJ2-2; D possibly corresponds to TRBD1 (5 bases). Germline loops: CDR1 GTSNPN, CDR2 SVGIG (reference sequence). This CDR3 has 13 residues. V lost 3 bases to trimming and J lost 5 bases, with 10 bases between them. The CDR3 DNA reads TGTGCCTGGAGCCCTCAGGGAACCGGGGAGCTGTTTTTT. It specifies CAWSPQGTGELFF.

The chain couples TRBV6-5 to TRBJ1-1; D unresolved. The V gene's germline CDR1 is MNHEY and CDR2 SVGAGI. The CDR3 contains 15 residues. The ends were cut back, 6 bases at V and 2 bases at J, with 16 bases in the middle. The CDR3 protein is CASRAVRTLNTEAFF. Here the CDR3 DNA reads TGTGCCAGCAGGGCAGTCCGAACGTTAAACACTGAAGCTTTCTTT.

This sequence joins TRBV6-5 and TRBJ1-3; maybe TRBD1 (5 bases). V gave up 2 bases and J gave up 0 bases, with 8 bases separating them. This CDR3 is built from 15 residues. Germline V gene lookup returns CDR1 MNHEY and CDR2 SVGAGI. The CDR3 here is CASSYGGSSGNTIYF. CDR3 nucleotide sequence: TGTGCCAGCAGTTACGGGGGGAGCTCTGGAAACACCATATATTTT.

The chain has TRBV2 and TRBJ2-3; 11 nucleotides align to TRBD2. Germline loops: CDR1 SNHLY, CDR2 FYNNEI. V shed 4 bases and J 2 bases; nucleotides not matched to a gene: 2. The CDR3 is 15 amino acids. Written as DNA, the CDR3 is TGTGCCAGCAGTGGACTAGCGGGACTCACAGATACGCAGTATTTT. Translated, it gives CASSGLAGLTDTQYF.

The chain recombines TRBV25-1 with TRBJ1-5; 9 bases are shared with TRBD1. The CDR3 is 14 residues long. The ends lost 4 bases at V and 6 bases at J; junction bases unmatched: 4. Germline CDR1 is MGHDK and CDR2 is SYGVNS. In nucleotides, the CDR3 is TGTGCCAGCAGTGGAGGGGACAGGGTTCAGCCCCAGCATTTT. It specifies CASSGGDRVQPQHF.

The chain links TRBV9 to TRBJ2-2, with D perhaps TRBD1 (6 bases). Trimming took 0 bases from V and 4 from J, leaving 13 bases between them. This CDR3 is built from 16 residues. CDR1 SGDLS and CDR2 YYNGEE come from the germline V gene. The CDR3 loop is CASSVEGGLVTGELFF. DNA for the CDR3: TGTGCCAGCAGCGTAGAAGGGGGTTTGGTCACCGGGGAGCTGTTTTTT.